This T cell receptor (beta chain) was sequenced in a study of cytomegalovirus exposure and HLA in healthy donors. The PCR was carried out with 60 Vbeta primers and 13 Jbeta primers. Sequenced by immunoSEQ multiplex PCR; TCRdb stores in-frame clones only, minus some. The data show 150,000 to 200,000 clones, approximately 80% seen once. Losses at the gene ends were 4 bases for V and 8 bases for J; bases not matched to a gene: 14. The length of the CDR3 is 15 residues. Germline V gene sequence: CDR1 SGHDT, CDR2 YYEEEE. The sequence was obtained from a young woman in good health and CMV-seronegative. The rearrangement uses TRBV5-6 and TRBJ1-1; 7 nucleotides match TRBD1. Sequenced input: PBMCs. The CDR3, as DNA: TGTGCCAGCAGCCTCAGGGACAGCCCAACCGTGGAAGCTTTCTTT. It translates to CASSLRDSPTVEAFF.